This record concerns one T cell receptor beta chain sequence. The target antigen is unknown. This record comes from a study of graft-versus-host responses after intestinal transplantation. Intraepithelial plus lamina propria lymphocytes were released by processing graft tissue. Germline V gives CDR1 LNHDA, CDR2 SQIVND (reference sequence). V lost 3 bases, J lost 6 bases, and 2 bases stayed unmatched. This CDR3 region has 12 residues. Only in-frame clones appear in the TCRdb table, and some are missing; sequencing was by immunoSEQ multiplex PCR. The sample holds 50,000 to 75,000 clones, about 89% seen once. Whole-study findings and limits: GvH clones appeared in recipient marrow, some first in ileum or blood.

The origin of this receptor is a human patient who received an intestinal transplant, so some T cells may come from the graft donor. This material consisted of ileum tissue, taken less than 400 days after transplant. The rearrangement links TRBV19 to TRBJ2-7; 7 bases match TRBD2. The CDR3 DNA follows: TGTGCCAGTAGTATCGGCGGGGGCGAGCAGTACTTC. Amino acids: CASSIGGGEQYF.